Listed below are T cell receptor beta chains from one sample, sequenced in a study of CD8+ T cells in alopecia areata. Clones were read by immunoSEQ multiplex PCR, and TCRdb kept only the in-frame ones, dropping some. The repertoire includes 150,000 or so clones, 45% to 60% of them detected once, and less than 8% sits in the top ten. Input material: CD4+ T cells sorted from blood. The receptors come from a human donor with alopecia areata. CDR3s include the opening cysteine and the closing phenylalanine or tryptophan. Each record gives: V gene, J gene, CDR3 protein.

v_gene: TRBV29-1
j_gene: TRBJ2-7
CDR3aa: CSVETGGLEQYF

v_gene: TRBV27
j_gene: TRBJ2-1
CDR3aa: CASSFYGDNEQFF

v_gene: TRBV9
j_gene: TRBJ2-1
CDR3aa: CAVYHRVPTYNEQFF

v_gene: TRBV29-1
j_gene: TRBJ2-2
CDR3aa: CSVGATANTGELFF

v_gene: TRBV18
j_gene: TRBJ2-7
CDR3aa: CASSNIRQGATDEQYF

v_gene: TRBV4-1
j_gene: TRBJ2-7
CDR3aa: CASSQEQVGYEQYF

v_gene: TRBV27
j_gene: TRBJ2-7
CDR3aa: CASSLFSGVEYF

v_gene: TRBV5-1
j_gene: TRBJ2-3
CDR3aa: CASSPEFGNTQYF

v_gene: TRBV2
j_gene: TRBJ2-1
CDR3aa: CASSEALTGSGQFF

v_gene: TRBV23-1
j_gene: TRBJ2-1
CDR3aa: CASPSTERGYNEQFF

v_gene: TRBV29-1
j_gene: TRBJ1-1
CDR3aa: CSGGTGRSRNTEAFF

v_gene: TRBV28
j_gene: TRBJ2-7
CDR3aa: CASSSGGSSAEQYF

v_gene: TRBV7-9
j_gene: TRBJ2-2
CDR3aa: CASSIVTANTGELFF

v_gene: TRBV5-1
j_gene: TRBJ2-3
CDR3aa: CASSIQGLSTDTQYF

v_gene: TRBV29-1
j_gene: TRBJ2-5
CDR3aa: CTSRSDRGDQETQYF

v_gene: TRBV11-2
j_gene: TRBJ2-7
CDR3aa: CASSLTVSYEQYF

v_gene: TRBV7-3
j_gene: TRBJ2-1
CDR3aa: CASKPSGVDEQFF

v_gene: TRBV7-9
j_gene: TRBJ1-5
CDR3aa: CASSRTGNNQPQHF

v_gene: TRBV29-1
j_gene: TRBJ2-7
CDR3aa: CSVVGVSGSQVMGEQYF

v_gene: TRBV10-3
j_gene: TRBJ2-1
CDR3aa: CAISDEGDPRAPFF

v_gene: TRBV29-1
j_gene: TRBJ1-1
CDR3aa: CSVRGVGGTEAFF

v_gene: TRBV9
j_gene: TRBJ2-1
CDR3aa: CASSDQGAGNEQFF

v_gene: TRBV28
j_gene: TRBJ2-5
CDR3aa: CASSLPAQETQYF

v_gene: TRBV2
j_gene: TRBJ2-5
CDR3aa: CASRRKIRDQETQYF

v_gene: TRBV5-1
j_gene: TRBJ1-2
CDR3aa: CASSAGVSSGYTF

v_gene: TRBV29-1
j_gene: TRBJ2-1
CDR3aa: CSVGERWQFF

v_gene: TRBV7-3
j_gene: TRBJ2-3
CDR3aa: CASSETSVSTDTQYF

v_gene: TRBV2
j_gene: TRBJ2-3
CDR3aa: CAAVASGILTDTQYF

v_gene: TRBV6-5
j_gene: TRBJ1-4
CDR3aa: CASRGVNEKLFF

v_gene: TRBV19
j_gene: TRBJ2-2
CDR3aa: CASSKGNGGELFF

v_gene: TRBV5-4
j_gene: TRBJ2-5
CDR3aa: CASSLVGSRETQYF

v_gene: TRBV10-3
j_gene: TRBJ2-3
CDR3aa: CAISDFQTGTSGRDTQYF

v_gene: TRBV4-1
j_gene: TRBJ2-3
CDR3aa: CASSQYGVATDTQYF

v_gene: TRBV7-9
j_gene: TRBJ2-3
CDR3aa: CASSYSDTQYF

v_gene: TRBV9
j_gene: TRBJ2-5
CDR3aa: CASSVGVGRRETQYF

v_gene: TRBV10-3
j_gene: TRBJ2-1
CDR3aa: CAISEWGRLAYNEQFF

v_gene: TRBV14
j_gene: TRBJ1-1
CDR3aa: CASSQVRGRSEAFF

v_gene: TRBV7-2
j_gene: TRBJ2-1
CDR3aa: CASSKRGSSYNEQFF

v_gene: TRBV19
j_gene: TRBJ1-1
CDR3aa: CASRQKTGPMNTEAFF

v_gene: TRBV11-2
j_gene: TRBJ2-4
CDR3aa: CASSLTTAIQYF

v_gene: TRBV29-1
j_gene: TRBJ2-3
CDR3aa: CSVGGLTSGSTDTQYF

v_gene: TRBV5-1
j_gene: TRBJ1-2
CDR3aa: CASSVGQGLLVGYGYTF

v_gene: TRBV5-4
j_gene: TRBJ2-3
CDR3aa: CASSLTLGDTQYF

v_gene: TRBV4-2
j_gene: TRBJ2-3
CDR3aa: CASSQDMEVTQYF

v_gene: TRBV29-1
j_gene: TRBJ1-5
CDR3aa: CSVGAGQNQPQHF

v_gene: TRBV29-1
j_gene: TRBJ2-2
CDR3aa: CSVLGSASGRGELFF

v_gene: TRBV6-1
j_gene: TRBJ2-4
CDR3aa: CASSELGSGIQYF

v_gene: TRBV29-1
j_gene: TRBJ2-1
CDR3aa: CSVGLLSSYNEQFF

v_gene: TRBV5-6
j_gene: TRBJ2-1
CDR3aa: CASRQGAGTPTYNEQFF

v_gene: TRBV5-8
j_gene: TRBJ2-7
CDR3aa: CASNDPGRPGLAGDEQYF

v_gene: TRBV5-1
j_gene: TRBJ2-7
CDR3aa: CASSLDGTSLYEQYF

v_gene: TRBV11-2
j_gene: TRBJ2-7
CDR3aa: CASSSGTISYEQYF

v_gene: TRBV25-1
j_gene: TRBJ2-1
CDR3aa: CASKSGNYNEQFF

v_gene: TRBV7-8
j_gene: TRBJ2-7
CDR3aa: CASRLGMRQGNYEQYF

v_gene: TRBV29-1
j_gene: TRBJ2-3
CDR3aa: CSVLLVGTSGGDTQYF

v_gene: TRBV27
j_gene: TRBJ1-1
CDR3aa: CASSPREGETTFF

v_gene: TRBV6-1
j_gene: TRBJ1-2
CDR3aa: CASSEKGTGSTSYGYTF

v_gene: TRBV5-1
j_gene: TRBJ2-5
CDR3aa: CASGGETQYF